Below, 12 T cell receptor beta chains from the same sample are listed, as sequenced in a study of T cells in Graves' hyperthyroidism and ophthalmopathy. RNA transcripts provided the source from which TCR beta CDR3 regions were amplified. First-round RT-PCR with HTBI primers amplified the TCR CDR3 region. TCRdb called the multiplex PCR reads again in MiXCR, with one record for every CDR3 protein. Here the sample spans over 500,000 distinct CDR3 sequences, around 16% being singletons. What was sequenced was blood. All receptors come from a woman aged 25 to 39 with Graves' ophthalmopathy.

The chain couples TRBV4-1 to TRBJ1-2; 7 bases are shared with TRBD1. Trimming took 0 bases from V and 2 from J; bases not matched to a gene: 3. The CDR3 totals 15 residues. Germline assignment: CDR1 MGHRA and CDR2 YSYEKL. For the CDR3, the DNA is TGCGCCAGCAGCCAAGATAGGGACAGAAACTATGGCTACACCTTC. Translation: CASSQDRDRNYGYTF.

On this clonotype: A clone one base away is much larger, so this may be a read error. The final CDR3 position lacks the conserved phenylalanine or tryptophan, pointing to a likely read error. This chain links TRBV28 with TRBJ2-3; 9 nucleotides agree with TRBD2. Germline V gene data show CDR1 as MDHEN and CDR2 as SYDVKM. This CDR3 has 14 residues. The V segment lost 8 bases and the J segment 0 bases; nucleotides outside the gene matches: 3. CDR3 amino acids: CASLLAGSTDTQYL. CDR3 sequence (DNA): TGTGCCAGCCTACTAGCGGGCAGCACAGATACGCAGTATCTT.

Ten or more counts support this clonotype. V usage is TRBV28 and J usage is TRBJ1-1; no clear D gene. V was clipped by 6 bases and J by 4 bases, with 15 bases between them. The CDR3 covers 14 residues. Looked up from germline, CDR1 is MDHEN and CDR2 is SYDVKM. In nucleotides, the CDR3 is TGTGCCAGCAGCTTGCTAGAACTCCCCACTGAAGCTTTCTTT. It encodes CASSLLELPTEAFF.

V usage is TRBV28 and J usage is TRBJ2-7; D gene unclear. Trimming removed 6 bases from V and 0 bases from J, with 9 bases in between. CDR1 is MDHEN and CDR2 is SYDVKM in the germline V gene. This CDR3 region has 13 residues. CDR3 sequence reads: CASRELHSYEQYF. The CDR3 bases are TGTGCCAGCAGGGAGCTCCACTCCTACGAGCAGTACTTC.

V usage is TRBV19 and J usage is TRBJ1-5; 7 positions agree with TRBD1. Germline V gene data show CDR1 as LNHDA and CDR2 as SQIVND (reference sequence). CDR3 length equals 14 residues. With 8 bases clipped from V and 0 bases from J, the junction kept 4 bases outside the gene matches. This CDR3 is CASRTGYSNQPQHF. CDR3 coding DNA: TGTGCCAGTCGGACAGGTTATAGCAATCAGCCCCAGCATTTT.

This clonotype was counted only a few times. The gene calls are TRBV5-1 and TRBJ2-6; no reliable D call. The CDR3 sequence is 15 residues long. The V end lost 0 bases, the J end lost 4 bases, and 8 bases lay between the germline ends. Germline V gene lookup returns CDR1 SGHRS and CDR2 YFSETQ. The CDR3 reads CASSLAFPGANVLTF. The CDR3 DNA reads TGCGCCAGCAGCTTGGCCTTCCCCGGGGCCAACGTCCTGACTTTC.

V and J are TRBV27 and TRBJ1-3; D not certain. V lost 7 bases and J 1 base, leaving 14 bases between the germline ends. CDR3 length: 15 amino acids. Germline CDR1 is MNHEY and CDR2 is SMNVEV (reference sequence). The CDR3 region has the DNA TGTGCCAGCATGAGGATAGGTGTATCTGGAAACACCATATATTTT. Amino acid sequence: CASMRIGVSGNTIYF.

This clonotype has a handful of counts. V and J are TRBV6-1 and TRBJ2-7; weak D call: TRBD2 (6 bases). The V end was cut by 5 bases, the J end by 2 bases, with 22 bases between. CDR1 is MNHNS, CDR2 SASEGT, per germline. The CDR3 runs 17 residues. In DNA form, the CDR3 reads TGTGCCAGCAGTTATTACCGCGCCTCCGGGGGACCCTACGAGCAGTACTTC. Translated, it gives CASSYYRASGGPYEQYF.

This clonotype was observed at least ten times. CDR3 in amino acids: CASSLDRGRGTEAFF. In DNA form, the CDR3 reads TGTGCCAGCAGCTTAGATAGGGGGCGGGGGACTGAAGCTTTCTTT. V is TRBV7-2 and J is TRBJ1-1; 7 bases align to TRBD1. The germline gives CDR1 SGHTA, CDR2 FQGNSA. This CDR3 spans 15 amino acids. Unmatched junction bases numbered 7, after V lost 1 base and J lost 5 bases.

This clonotype has a count of ten or more. The gene calls are TRBV28 and TRBJ1-2; 7 bases agree with TRBD1. The CDR3 contains 16 residues. In germline, CDR1 is MDHEN, CDR2 SYDVKM. Losses at the gene ends were 5 bases for V and 4 bases for J; bases not matched to a gene: 13. CDR3 protein: CASSAGQPTPIYGYTF. The CDR3 region has the DNA TGTGCCAGCAGTGCGGGACAGCCGACACCAATCTATGGCTACACCTTC.

This clonotype was recorded a few times. This sequence joins TRBV6-1 and TRBJ2-1; possible D gene TRBD2, 5 bases. Germline lookup yields CDR1 MNHNS and CDR2 SASEGT. This CDR3 has 16 amino acids. Deletions cut 1 base from V and 7 bases from J, with 17 bases between. DNA of the CDR3: TGTGCCAGCAGTGAAGTACGGGGATCCGGTAGGAATGAGCAGTTCTTC. Protein sequence: CASSEVRGSGRNEQFF.

This clonotype was counted between two and nine times. The J gene is TRBJ2-3, the V gene TRBV7-2; D gene ambiguous. This CDR3 spans 13 amino acids. CDR1 and CDR2 (germline): SGHTA, FQGNSA. Deletions cut 5 bases from V and 5 bases from J, with 11 bases between. The CDR3 loop is CASSARPGDTQYF. Here the CDR3 DNA reads TGTGCCAGCAGCGCCCGACCAGGAGATACGCAGTATTTT.